These T cell receptor beta chains were read from a single sample in a study of cytomegalovirus exposure and HLA in healthy donors. The repertoire was sequenced with immunoSEQ multiplex PCR; TCRdb's copy has only in-frame clones and lacks some. The sample has approximately 150,000 clones, less than 65% seen once. The sample taken for sequencing was PBMCs. These receptors were obtained from a woman aged 25 to 39 in good health and CMV-seropositive. CDR3s leave out the opening cysteine and the closing phenylalanine or tryptophan.

V	J	CDR3
TRBV30	.	AWSYAGDGYEQY
TRBV7-8	TRBJ1-4	ASSLSRVAGKELF
TRBV7-2	TRBJ1-1	ASSFSRVGAF
TRBV2	TRBJ2-2	ASVRTPNTGELF
TRBV7-9	TRBJ2-1	ASSLVNNEQF
TRBV6-1	TRBJ1-1	ASSSTGRVGAF
TRBV2	TRBJ1-6	ASSPNLHGAASPLH
TRBV28	TRBJ2-7	ASSSINYEQY
TRBV5-4	TRBJ2-3	ASSLDPTSGRAGTDTQY
TRBV9	TRBJ1-2	ASSGGSYGYT
TRBV6-1	TRBJ1-5	ASSDRDRGFYSNQPQH
TRBV6-5	TRBJ1-3	ASKRAPSGNTIY
TRBV6-1	TRBJ2-7	ASTLGDTYEQY
TRBV6-1	TRBJ2-7	AGGTSSREQY
TRBV6-5	TRBJ2-3	ASSYWGGRGDTQY
TRBV6-6	TRBJ2-3	ASSSTSGGSTDTQY
TRBV19	TRBJ1-2	ASSPVAGTYGYT
TRBV18	TRBJ2-5	ASSPRTSPSQETQY
TRBV20-1	TRBJ2-5	SVQRSETQY
TRBV29-1	TRBJ2-2	SGAGGLNTGELF
TRBV5-1	TRBJ2-5	ASSRGTSGGHGETQY
TRBV5-1	TRBJ2-1	ASSLRLAHNEQF
TRBV5-6	TRBJ2-7	ASSLVGANEQY
TRBV9	TRBJ1-1	ASSAQGHPGDTEAF
TRBV29-1	TRBJ2-3	SVRQGTMVRDTQY
TRBV19	TRBJ2-7	ASSNGQGAYEQY
TRBV30	TRBJ1-2	AWSWGGNGYT
TRBV2	TRBJ1-1	ASQRQGFMNTEAF
TRBV18	TRBJ1-3	ASSPPGGNTIY
TRBV2	TRBJ2-2	ASAGGIGTGELF
TRBV6-5	TRBJ1-6	ASSYWGEGSPLH